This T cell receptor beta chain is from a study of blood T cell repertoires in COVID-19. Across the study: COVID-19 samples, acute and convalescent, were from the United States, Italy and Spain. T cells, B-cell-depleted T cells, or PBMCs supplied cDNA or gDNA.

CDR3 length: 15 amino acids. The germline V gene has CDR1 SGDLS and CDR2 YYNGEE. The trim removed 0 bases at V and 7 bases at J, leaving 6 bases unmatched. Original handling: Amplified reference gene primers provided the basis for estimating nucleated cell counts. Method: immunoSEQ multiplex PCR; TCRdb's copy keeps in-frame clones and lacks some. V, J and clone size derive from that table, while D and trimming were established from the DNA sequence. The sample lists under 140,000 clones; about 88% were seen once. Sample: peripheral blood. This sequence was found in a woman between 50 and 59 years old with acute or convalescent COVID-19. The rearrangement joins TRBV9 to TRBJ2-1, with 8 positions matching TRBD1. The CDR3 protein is CASSVAGTGENEQFF. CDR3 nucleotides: TGTGCCAGCAGCGTAGCTGGGACAGGTGAGAATGAGCAGTTCTTC.